Following are 17 T cell receptor beta chains from one sample sequenced in a study of T cells in Graves' hyperthyroidism and ophthalmopathy. Amplified TCR beta CDR3 regions derived from RNA transcripts. First-round RT-PCR with HTBI primers amplified the TCR CDR3 region. TCRdb re-analysed the multiplex PCR reads in MiXCR, keeping a single row per CDR3 protein. The sample consists of 220,000 or so distinct CDR3 sequences, about 15% of them appearing once. Sample: blood. These receptor sequences come from a young woman with Graves' ophthalmopathy.

This clonotype was counted a few times. This chain uses TRBV9 with TRBJ2-1; D is undetermined. The CDR3 loop spans 14 amino acids. Germline-derived CDR1 and CDR2 are SGDLS and YYNGEE. Trimming pared 1 base from V and 9 bases from J, leaving 14 bases between. The CDR3 loop reads CASSVTRLGGEQFF. CDR3 nucleotides: TGTGCCAGCAGCGTAACTCGCCTAGGCGGTGAGCAGTTCTTC.

This clonotype has at least ten counts. The chain recombines TRBV12-3 or TRBV12-4 with TRBJ1-5; no firm D call. The V end lost 1 base, the J end lost 5 bases, and 3 bases lay between the germline ends. This CDR3 comprises 12 residues. In nucleotides, the CDR3 is TGTGCCAGCAGTTTAGGGGATCAGCCCCAGCATTTT. Translation: CASSLGDQPQHF.

This clonotype appeared many times. The chain employs TRBV11-2 and TRBJ2-7, with 8 bases matching TRBD2. The junction had 12 bases not matched to a gene; V was cut back by 5 bases and J by 3 bases. This CDR3 spans 16 amino acids. Germline CDR1 and CDR2: SGHAT and FQNNGV. CDR3 sequence reads: CASSAGDGTRDYEQYF. DNA of the CDR3: TGTGCCAGCAGCGCGGGGGACGGGACTAGAGACTACGAGCAGTACTTC.

V and J are TRBV27 and TRBJ1-1; D possibly corresponds to TRBD1 (6 bases). Germline assignment: CDR1 MNHEY and CDR2 SMNVEV (reference sequence). V gave up 2 bases and J gave up 11 bases, with 15 bases separating them. The CDR3 consists of 13 residues. DNA of the CDR3: TGTGCCAGCAGTTTAACGGGGGCCTGGGCGGCTTTCTTT. This translates into CASSLTGAWAAFF.

In this sample, this clonotype turned up many times. The chain employs TRBV7-2 and TRBJ1-5; TRBD1 matches at 8 bases. This CDR3 is 17 amino acids long. With 1 base clipped from V and 0 bases from J, the junction kept 5 bases outside the gene matches. Per the germline V gene, CDR1 is SGHTA and CDR2 is FQGNSA. The CDR3 here is CASSLVGDRNSNQPQHF. CDR3 bases: TGTGCCAGCAGCTTAGTTGGGGACAGGAATAGCAATCAGCCCCAGCATTTT.

This clonotype was observed at least ten times. The CDR3 here is CASSLTGGADTQYF. The CDR3 DNA sequence: TGCGCCAGCAGCTTGACAGGGGGCGCGGATACGCAGTATTTT. V and J are TRBV5-1 and TRBJ2-3; 9 bases are a match to TRBD1. The V and J ends lost 1 base and 6 bases, in that order; junction bases with no gene match: 3. Germline-derived CDR1 and CDR2 are SGHRS and YFSETQ. The CDR3 is 14 amino acids.

The CDR3 DNA follows: TGTGCCAGCAGTTTTGTGGGCGGGACTAGCGGGGGGGACGAGCAGTACTTC. Translated: CASSFVGGTSGGDEQYF. V gene TRBV28 combines with J gene TRBJ2-7; 16 bases align to TRBD2. CDR1 MDHEN and CDR2 SYDVKM come from the germline V gene. The V segment lost 3 bases and the J segment 5 bases; nucleotides outside the gene matches: 7. This CDR3 comprises 17 residues. The variable domain in full, completed from reference TRBV28 and TRBJ2-7, reads DVKVTQSSRYLVKRTGEKVFLECVQDMDHENMFWYRQDPGLGLRLIYFSYDVKMKEKGDIPEGYSVSREKKERFSLILESASTNQTSMYLCASSFVGGTSGGDEQYFGPGTRLTVT.

This clonotype was counted many times. Written as DNA, the CDR3 is TGTGCCAGCTCACCACCGGCCGGTGGGCCCCAGCATTTT. Translated: CASSPPAGGPQHF. The V gene is TRBV18, the J gene TRBJ1-5; D is unclear. There are 13 residues in the CDR3. Germline V gene lookup returns CDR1 KGHSH and CDR2 LQKENI. Trimming cost V 0 bases and J 9 bases, with 9 bases left between them.

This clonotype showed up many times. The CDR3 spells CASSFRTNNEQFF. DNA for the CDR3: TGCGCCAGCAGCTTTAGGACAAACAATGAGCAGTTCTTC. The chain has TRBV5-1 and TRBJ2-1; maybe TRBD1 (5 bases). V was shortened by 2 bases and J by 5 bases, with 8 bases between the two germline ends. CDR1 and CDR2 from the germline V gene are SGHRS and YFSETQ. This CDR3 comprises 13 residues.

Many counts were recorded for this clonotype. The V gene is TRBV4-1, the J gene TRBJ2-2; TRBD1 agrees at 9 bases. Germline V gene data show CDR1 as MGHRA and CDR2 as YSYEKL. Trimming removed 8 bases from V and 2 bases from J; junction bases left unmatched: 6. CDR3 length: 15 amino acids. The CDR3 spells CASHNRGRNTGELFF. The CDR3 DNA follows: TGCGCCAGCCATAACAGGGGGCGAAACACCGGGGAGCTGTTTTTT.

This clonotype was seen repeatedly, ten times or more. This chain links TRBV27 with TRBJ2-3; 7 bases align to TRBD2. CDR3 length equals 16 residues. After removal of 6 bases from V and 3 bases from J, the junction contained 12 bases not matched to a gene. Germline assignment: CDR1 MNHEY and CDR2 SMNVEV (reference sequence). This CDR3 reads CASSILRAGVTDTQYF. The CDR3 DNA follows: TGTGCCAGCAGCATCCTAAGGGCGGGAGTAACAGATACGCAGTATTTT.

This clonotype occurred many times. The rearrangement links TRBV20-1 to TRBJ2-2; 10 nucleotides align to TRBD2. The ends lost 0 bases at V and 9 bases at J; junction bases unmatched: 7. Germline V gene lookup returns CDR1 DFQATT and CDR2 SNEGSKA (reference sequence). The CDR3 has 15 amino acids. The CDR3 coding sequence is TGCAGTGCTAGAGATAGTCTAGCGGGAGCAAGGGAGCTGTTTTTT. Translating gives CSARDSLAGARELFF.

This clonotype was observed many times. The V call is TRBV6-1, the J call TRBJ2-1; 11 positions agree with TRBD2. V was pared by 4 bases and J by 2 bases, with 7 bases of the junction left unmatched. The length of the CDR3 is 17 residues. CDR1 MNHNS and CDR2 SASEGT come from the germline V gene. CDR3 DNA sequence: TGTGCCAGCAGTGCAACAACTAGCGGGAGTCCCTACAATGAGCAGTTCTTC. This gives the protein CASSATTSGSPYNEQFF.

This clonotype was observed at least ten times. The V gene is TRBV6-5, the J gene TRBJ2-1, with 10 positions matching TRBD2. The ends lost 0 bases at V and 8 bases at J; junction bases unmatched: 10. Germline assignment: CDR1 MNHEY and CDR2 SVGAGI. There are 17 residues in the CDR3. In nucleotides, the CDR3 is TGTGCCAGCAGTTACTCGTACCCAGCGGGAGGGTTAGATGAGCAGTTCTTC. Amino acids: CASSYSYPAGGLDEQFF.

The CDR3 sequence is CASSLGQGFDQPQHF. Here the CDR3 DNA reads TGTGCCAGCAGTTTAGGTCAGGGGTTCGATCAGCCCCAGCATTTT. This chain joins TRBV12-3 or TRBV12-4 and TRBJ1-5; a weak D match, TRBD1 (6 bases). The CDR3 runs 15 residues. The germline V and J ends were trimmed by 1 base and 5 bases, with 12 bases remaining between them.

This clonotype appeared many times. The chain combines TRBV6-1 with TRBJ1-2; no clear D. Germline CDR1 reads MNHNS; CDR2 reads SASEGT. The V gene lost 0 bases and the J gene lost 2 bases, with 4 bases spanning the gap. The CDR3 totals 13 residues. The CDR3 is CASSEAENYGYTF. The CDR3 nucleotides read TGTGCCAGCAGTGAAGCAGAAAACTATGGCTACACCTTC.

This clonotype was counted ten times or more. The chain uses TRBV19 and TRBJ2-1, with 14 bases aligning to TRBD2. The V gene end was trimmed by 6 bases and the J gene end by 3 bases; junction bases not matched to a gene: 19. The germline gives CDR1 LNHDA, CDR2 SQIVND (reference sequence). The CDR3 has 21 residues. The CDR3 here is CASSSRGPGTSGRRDYNEQFF. The CDR3 DNA is TGTGCCAGTAGCTCGCGTGGACCCGGGACTAGCGGGAGAAGGGACTACAATGAGCAGTTCTTC.